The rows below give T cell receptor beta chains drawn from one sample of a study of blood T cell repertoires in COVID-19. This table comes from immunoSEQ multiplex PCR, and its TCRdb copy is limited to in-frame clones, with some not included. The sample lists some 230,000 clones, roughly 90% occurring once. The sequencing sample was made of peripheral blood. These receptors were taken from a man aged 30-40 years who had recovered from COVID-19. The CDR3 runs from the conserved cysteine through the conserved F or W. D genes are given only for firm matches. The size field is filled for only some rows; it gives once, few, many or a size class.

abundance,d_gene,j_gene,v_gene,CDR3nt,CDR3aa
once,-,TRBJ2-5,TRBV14,TGTGCCAGCAGCCAGTCCGGGGAGACCCAGTACTTC,CASSQSGETQYF
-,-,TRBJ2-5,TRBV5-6,TGTGCCAGCAGCCCCCCTGGGGGGACGTACCAAGAGACCCAGTACTTC,CASSPPGGTYQETQYF
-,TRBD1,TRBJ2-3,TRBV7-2,TGTGCCAGCAGCTTAGGGGGGACAGGGAGAGCAGATACGCAGTATTTT,CASSLGGTGRADTQYF
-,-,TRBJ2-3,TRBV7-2,TGTGCCAGCAGCTTAGTGACAGGGAGGACAGATACGCAGTATTTT,CASSLVTGRTDTQYF
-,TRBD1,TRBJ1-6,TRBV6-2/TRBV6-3,TGTGCCAGCAGTGTACAGGGGATATTTTCACCCCTCCACTTT,CASSVQGIFSPLHF
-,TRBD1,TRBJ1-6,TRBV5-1,TGCGCCAGCAGCTCTGACAGGGGAAATTCACCCCTCCACTTT,CASSSDRGNSPLHF
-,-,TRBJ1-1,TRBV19,TGTGCCAGTGATTTCTCTTCAGCTAGTGGGACTGAAGCTTTCTTT,CASDFSSASGTEAFF
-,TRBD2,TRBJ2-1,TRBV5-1,TGCGCCAGCACTGTTAGCGGGGGTTACAATGAGCAGTTCTTC,CASTVSGGYNEQFF
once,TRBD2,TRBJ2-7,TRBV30,TGTGCCTGGACTAGCGGTGCCAGCTCCTACGAGCAGTACTTC,CAWTSGASSYEQYF
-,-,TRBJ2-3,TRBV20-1,TGCAGTGCTAGTTGGGGGGGGGCCCCAATCACAGATACGCAGTATTTT,CSASWGGAPITDTQYF
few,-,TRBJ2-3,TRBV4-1,TGCGCCAGCAGCCAGCTCGCCGGGACTGGGGGCACAGATACGCAGTATTTT,CASSQLAGTGGTDTQYF
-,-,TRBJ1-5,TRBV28,TGTGCCAGCAGCGACCGGGGGTCCAGCAATCAGCCCCAGCATTTT,CASSDRGSSNQPQHF
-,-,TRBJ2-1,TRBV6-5,TGTGCCAGCAACCTCAGGGGCTCCTACAATGAGCAGTTCTTC,CASNLRGSYNEQFF
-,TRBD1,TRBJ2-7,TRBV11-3,TGTGCCAGCAGCTTGGGACAGGGGGTGTACGAGCAGTACTTC,CASSLGQGVYEQYF
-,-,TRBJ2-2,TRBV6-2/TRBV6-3,TGTGCCAGCAGTTACTCTACGGTCAACACCGGGGAGCTGTTTTTT,CASSYSTVNTGELFF
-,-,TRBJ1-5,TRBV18,TGTGCCAGCTCACCAGGGGAGGGTAGCAATCAGCCCCAGCATTTT,CASSPGEGSNQPQHF
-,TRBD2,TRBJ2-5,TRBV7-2,TGTGCCAGCAGCTTAGGCGGGCGGGGGGGCCGAGAGACCCAGTACTTC,CASSLGGRGGRETQYF
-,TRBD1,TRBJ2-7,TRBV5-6,TGTGCCAGCAGCTCCCGGGACAGGGGTGGTTGGGAGCAGTACTTC,CASSSRDRGGWEQYF
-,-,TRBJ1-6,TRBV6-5,TGTGCCAGCAGGGCCCTAGGGAGTTTGCATTCACCCCTCCACTTT,CASRALGSLHSPLHF
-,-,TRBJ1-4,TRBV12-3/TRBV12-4,TGTGCCAGCAGTTACGGTAACAGGAGAAAACTGTTTTTT,CASSYGNRRKLFF
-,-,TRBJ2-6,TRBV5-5,TGTGCCAGCAGCTTGGTAGGACAGAGCTCTGGGGCCAACGTCCTGACTTTC,CASSLVGQSSGANVLTF
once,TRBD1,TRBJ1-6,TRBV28,TGTGCCAGCAGTTTATGGACAGGGGGCACTTCACCCCTCCACTTT,CASSLWTGGTSPLHF
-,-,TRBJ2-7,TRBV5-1,TGCGCCAGCAGCTTCGGGTATTCCTACGAGCAGTACTTC,CASSFGYSYEQYF
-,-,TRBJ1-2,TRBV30,TGTGCCTGGAGTGCGGGCAGGGCGAACTATGGCTACACCTTC,CAWSAGRANYGYTF
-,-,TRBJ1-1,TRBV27,TGTGCCAGCAGTTGGGGCGGTTGGACTGAAGCTTTCTTT,CASSWGGWTEAFF
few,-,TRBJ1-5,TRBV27,TGTGCCAGCAGTGGGCGTTGGGGAGGTGGCAATCAGCCCCAGCATTTT,CASSGRWGGGNQPQHF
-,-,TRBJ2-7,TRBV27,TGTGCCAGCAGTTTTCAGGGTCGCGAGCAGTACTTC,CASSFQGREQYF
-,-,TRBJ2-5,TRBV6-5,TGTGCCAGCAGTTACAAGGCCCGCGGCGGAGAGACCCAGTACTTC,CASSYKARGGETQYF
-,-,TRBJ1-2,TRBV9,TGTGCCAGCAGCGTTCACCAGAGCTCGGGTGGCTACACCTTC,CASSVHQSSGGYTF
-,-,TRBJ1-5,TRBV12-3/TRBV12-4,TGTGCCAGCAGCCTGGACACGAGTCAGCCCCAGCATTTT,CASSLDTSQPQHF
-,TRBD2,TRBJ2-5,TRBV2,TGTGCCAGCAGTGGGGGGGGAGAGACCCAGTACTTC,CASSGGGETQYF
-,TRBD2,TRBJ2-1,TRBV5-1,TGCGCCAGCAGCTCCTTACTAGCGGGACCATACAATGAGCAGTTCTTC,CASSSLLAGPYNEQFF
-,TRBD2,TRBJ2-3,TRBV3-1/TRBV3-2,TGTGCCAGCAGCCAAGATGGGACGGGGGGTCCAGATACGCAGTATTTT,CASSQDGTGGPDTQYF
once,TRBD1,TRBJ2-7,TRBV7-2,TGTGCCAGCAGCTCAGGGGGCCCACTCGGGGAGCAGTACTTC,CASSSGGPLGEQYF
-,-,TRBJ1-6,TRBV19,TGTGCCAGTAGTATTCTCCAGGGGCAGGCTTATAATTCACCCCTCCACTTT,CASSILQGQAYNSPLHF
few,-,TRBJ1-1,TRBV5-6,TGTGCCAGCAGCTTGTACCCGCAGGACACTGAAGCTTTCTTT,CASSLYPQDTEAFF
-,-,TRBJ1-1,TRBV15,TGTGCCACCAGTAAACAGGGAGGGCGCGGAGCTTTCTTT,CATSKQGGRGAFF
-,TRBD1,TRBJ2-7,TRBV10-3,TGTGCCATCAGCCTCCGGGACAGCTCCTACGAGCAGTACTTC,CAISLRDSSYEQYF
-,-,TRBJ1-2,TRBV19,TGTGCCAGTAGTATTCCGGGCTATGGCTACACCTTC,CASSIPGYGYTF
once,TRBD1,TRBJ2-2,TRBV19,TGTGCCAGTAATTATAGGGACAGGGTGCCCGGGGAGCTGTTTTTT,CASNYRDRVPGELFF
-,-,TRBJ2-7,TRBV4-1,TGCGCCAGCAGCCAAGGACCCCCGGCGGGCAGCTTGGAGTACTTC,CASSQGPPAGSLEYF
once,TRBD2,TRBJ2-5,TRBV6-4,TGTGCCAGCAGTGACTCTAGCGGGGGGGCAGAGACCCAGTACTTC,CASSDSSGGAETQYF
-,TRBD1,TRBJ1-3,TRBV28,TGTGCCAGCAGTTTTTTCTTAGACAGGGGCTCGGTCCGGAACACCATATATTTT,CASSFFLDRGSVRNTIYF
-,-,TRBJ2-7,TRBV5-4,TGTGCCAGCAGCCCCGTCCTTACTGGAGCCGAGCAGTACTTC,CASSPVLTGAEQYF
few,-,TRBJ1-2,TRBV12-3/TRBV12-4,TGTGCCAGCAGCCCAGGGTTACTCTATGGCTACACCTTC,CASSPGLLYGYTF